Listed below are T cell receptor beta chains from one sample, sequenced in a study of cytotoxic CD8 clonotypes in ibrutinib-treated CLL. Profiling relied on immunoSEQ multiplex PCR, and the TCRdb table lists in-frame clones only, not all of them. Of 200,000 to 250,000 clones in the sample, 75% to 85% are singletons; the top ten hold around 10%. Here the sequenced sample was PBMCs, taken after 12 months of ibrutinib treatment. The source of these receptors is a human donor with chronic lymphocytic leukemia. Both conserved end residues are part of each CDR3. Each record gives: clone size, V gene, J gene, D gene, CDR3 DNA, CDR3 protein. The D gene is left open where the match is weak. Clone sizes are given selectively: once, few, many, or a class where the clone is expanded.

-	TRBV25-1	TRBJ1-2	-	TGTGCCAGCAGTGTGGCTAACAGGGACTACACCTTC	CASSVANRDYTF
-	TRBV7-8	TRBJ2-7	-	TGTGCCAGCAGCCCTCTAGCCATTGGAGGACTCTACGAGCAGTACTTC	CASSPLAIGGLYEQYF
-	TRBV5-4	TRBJ2-7	-	TGTGCCAGCAGCGAGAAGGGCGGGCCGCTCTCCTACGAGCAGTACTTC	CASSEKGGPLSYEQYF
few	TRBV6-5	TRBJ2-5	-	TGTGCCAGCAGTTACTTCCAGGGGGGTGAGACCCAGTACTTC	CASSYFQGGETQYF
-	TRBV6-5	TRBJ2-7	TRBD2	TGTGCCAGCAGTTACTCCGGGACTAGCACCTACGAGCAGTACTTC	CASSYSGTSTYEQYF
-	TRBV18	TRBJ2-7	TRBD1	TGTGCCAGCTCAATAGGACAGGGCTACGAGCAGTACTTC	CASSIGQGYEQYF
-	TRBV5-4	TRBJ2-4	TRBD1	TGTGCCAGCAGTCGGACAGGGGCGGGAAACATTCAGTACTTC	CASSRTGAGNIQYF
-	TRBV7-9	TRBJ1-6	-	TGTGCCAGCAGCCCGGCCGTCGGGGAAGGTAATTCACCCCTCCACTTT	CASSPAVGEGNSPLHF
-	TRBV6-1	TRBJ1-2	TRBD1	TGTGCCAGCAGTGAACAGGGACAGCTTTATGGCTACACCTTC	CASSEQGQLYGYTF
-	TRBV5-1	TRBJ2-2	-	TGCGCCAGCAGCTTGATTGGCGGGGAGCTGTTTTTT	CASSLIGGELFF
-	TRBV6-5	TRBJ1-3	-	TGTGCCAGCAGTTACCGGCTTGGAAACACCATATATTTT	CASSYRLGNTIYF
-	TRBV4-2	TRBJ1-3	-	TGTGCCAGCAGCCCCGTAGAGGGAGTGGGAAACACCATATATTTT	CASSPVEGVGNTIYF
-	TRBV29-1	TRBJ1-2	-	TGCAGCGTTGGGGGAGGGTTGTACGGCTACACCTTC	CSVGGGLYGYTF
once	TRBV5-8	TRBJ2-3	TRBD2	TGTGCCAGCCCTCGAGGATTTCTAGCGGCCCGCACAGATACGCAGTATTTT	CASPRGFLAARTDTQYF
-	TRBV7-2	TRBJ2-1	-	TGTGCCAGCAGCCCGGGTGCAAGGGAGGCGCGGTTCTTC	CASSPGAREARFF
few	TRBV27	TRBJ2-7	TRBD1	TGTGCCAGCAGTTGGGCCGGGACAGGGTCTTTCGAGCAGTACTTC	CASSWAGTGSFEQYF
-	TRBV7-9	TRBJ1-1	TRBD1	TGTGCCAGCAGCGCCCGGGACAGTTTTACGTTTGGGGCTTTCTTT	CASSARDSFTFGAFF
-	TRBV15	TRBJ2-7	-	TGTGCCACCAGCAGAGAGGACGACACCTCCTACGAGCAGTACTTC	CATSREDDTSYEQYF
-	TRBV10-1	TRBJ2-3	-	TGCGCCAGCAGTGAAGAGGGATATACGCAGTATTTT	CASSEEGYTQYF
-	TRBV9	TRBJ2-7	-	TGTGCCAGCAGCGTAGATATCAACCTCTCGCCCGAGCAGTACTTC	CASSVDINLSPEQYF
-	TRBV5-1	TRBJ2-7	-	TGCGCCAGCAGCTCGGGTTCTGTGCAGTACTTC	CASSSGSVQYF
-	TRBV11-1	TRBJ1-1	-	TGTGCCAGCACCGGGGACGGGACACGCGCTGAGGGAGCTTTCTTT	CASTGDGTRAEGAFF